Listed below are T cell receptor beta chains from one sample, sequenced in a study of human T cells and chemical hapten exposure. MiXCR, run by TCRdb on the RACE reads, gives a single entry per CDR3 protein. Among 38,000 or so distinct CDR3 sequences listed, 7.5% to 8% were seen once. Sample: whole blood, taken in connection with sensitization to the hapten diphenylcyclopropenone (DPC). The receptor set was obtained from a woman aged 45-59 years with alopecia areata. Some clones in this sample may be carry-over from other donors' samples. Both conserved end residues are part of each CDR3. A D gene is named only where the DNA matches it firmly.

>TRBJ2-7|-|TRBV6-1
CASTEELHSSYEQYF
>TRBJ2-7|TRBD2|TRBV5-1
CASSLVGLSYEQYF
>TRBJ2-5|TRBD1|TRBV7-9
CASSSPGQTQETQYF
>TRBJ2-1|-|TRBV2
CASSASGGSYNEQFF
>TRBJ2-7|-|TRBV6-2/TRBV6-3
CASSYGSVSYEQYF
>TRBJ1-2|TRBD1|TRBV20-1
CSGRDRGDYGYTF
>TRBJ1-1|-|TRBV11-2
CASSLSGPMNTEAFF
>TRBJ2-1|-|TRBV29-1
CSVENNEQFF
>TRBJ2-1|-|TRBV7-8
CASRNQVKSIYNEQFF
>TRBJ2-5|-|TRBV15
CATSRGEDQETQYF
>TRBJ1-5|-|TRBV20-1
CSAWGRNQPQHF
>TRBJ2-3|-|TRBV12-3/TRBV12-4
CASSRRGTDTQYF
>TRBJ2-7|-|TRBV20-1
CSARDTATYEQYF
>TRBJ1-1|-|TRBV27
CASSLSVSGTEAFF
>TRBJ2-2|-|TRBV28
CASSLFGELFF
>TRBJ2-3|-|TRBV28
CASSPGSGYTDTQYF
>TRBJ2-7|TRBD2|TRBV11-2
CASSPRPGLAGTSYEQYF
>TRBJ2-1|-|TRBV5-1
CASSPGSYTHHEQFF
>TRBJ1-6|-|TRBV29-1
CSVPTDSNSPLHF
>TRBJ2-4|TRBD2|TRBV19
CASKGTSGNIQYF
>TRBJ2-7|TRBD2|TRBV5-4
CASSLFGRGGYEQYF
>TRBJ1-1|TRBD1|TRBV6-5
CASSSGQGNMNTEAFF
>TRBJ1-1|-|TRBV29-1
CSVGTGNTEAFF
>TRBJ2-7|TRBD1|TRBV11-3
CASSPGQGYEQYF
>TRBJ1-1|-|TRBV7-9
CASNPNRDNTEAFF
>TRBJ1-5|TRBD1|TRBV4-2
CASSQAKTGRNQPQHF
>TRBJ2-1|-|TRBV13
CASSYPTGLLNEQFF
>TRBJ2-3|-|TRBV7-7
CASSLDSGSADTQYF
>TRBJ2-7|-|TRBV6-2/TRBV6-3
CASSYWRDSRPQYF
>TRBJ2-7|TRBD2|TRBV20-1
CSASSPGAGLTSYEQYF
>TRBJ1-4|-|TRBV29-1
CSVGETQNPFGEKLFF